This T cell receptor beta chain was sequenced during a study of T cell changes during pregnancy in multiple sclerosis. Data came from immunoSEQ multiplex PCR; TCRdb stores just in-frame clones and leaves some out. The data hold more than 85,000 clones, with around nine tenths observed a single time. Germline V gene data show CDR1 as SEHNR and CDR2 as FQNEAQ (reference sequence). J gave up 0 bases and V 4 bases, and 7 bases lay outside the gene matches. The CDR3 sequence is 16 residues long. The material was peripheral blood, obtained in the second trimester of pregnancy. J is TRBJ2-7 and V is TRBV7-9, with TRBD1 matching 9 bases. The sequence derives from a female donor with multiple sclerosis, enrolled in a pregnancy study. The DNA for the CDR3 is TGTGCCAGCAGCTCCGGACAGGGGCTCCCCTCCTACGAGCAGTACTTC. Its protein product is CASSSGQGLPSYEQYF.